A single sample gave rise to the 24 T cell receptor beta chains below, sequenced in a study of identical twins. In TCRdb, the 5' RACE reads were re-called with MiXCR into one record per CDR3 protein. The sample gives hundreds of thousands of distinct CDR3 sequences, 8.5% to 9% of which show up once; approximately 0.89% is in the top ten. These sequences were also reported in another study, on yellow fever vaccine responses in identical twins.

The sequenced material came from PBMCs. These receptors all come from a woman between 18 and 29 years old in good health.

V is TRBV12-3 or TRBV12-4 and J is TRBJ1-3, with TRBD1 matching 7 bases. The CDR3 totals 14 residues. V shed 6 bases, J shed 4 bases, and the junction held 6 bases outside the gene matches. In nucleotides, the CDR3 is TGTGCCAGCAGCTCCGGGACAGTCGGAAACACCATATATTTT. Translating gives CASSSGTVGNTIYF.

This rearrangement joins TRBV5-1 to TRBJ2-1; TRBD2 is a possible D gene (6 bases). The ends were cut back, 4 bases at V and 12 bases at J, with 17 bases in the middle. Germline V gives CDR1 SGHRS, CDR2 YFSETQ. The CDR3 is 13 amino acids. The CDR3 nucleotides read TGCGCCAGCAGCCTGATCCCTAGCGCAGGGCAGTTCTTC. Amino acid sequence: CASSLIPSAGQFF.

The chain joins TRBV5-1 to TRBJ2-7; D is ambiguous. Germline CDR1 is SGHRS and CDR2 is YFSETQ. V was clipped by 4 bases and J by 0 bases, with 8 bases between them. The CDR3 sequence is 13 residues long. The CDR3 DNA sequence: TGCGCCAGCAGCCCCTTTCCCTCCTACGAGCAGTACTTC. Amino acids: CASSPFPSYEQYF.

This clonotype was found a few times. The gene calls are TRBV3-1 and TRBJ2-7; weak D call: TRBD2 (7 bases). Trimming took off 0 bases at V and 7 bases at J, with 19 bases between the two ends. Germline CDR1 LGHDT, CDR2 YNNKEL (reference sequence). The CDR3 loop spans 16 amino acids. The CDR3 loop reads CASSQERTRGGREQYF. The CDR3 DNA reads TGTGCCAGCAGCCAAGAAAGGACTAGAGGGGGGCGAGAGCAGTACTTC.

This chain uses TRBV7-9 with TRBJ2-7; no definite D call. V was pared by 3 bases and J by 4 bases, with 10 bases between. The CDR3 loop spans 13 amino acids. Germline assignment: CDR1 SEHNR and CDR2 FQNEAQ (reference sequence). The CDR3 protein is CASSFVASYEQYF. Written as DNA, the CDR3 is TGTGCCAGCAGCTTCGTGGCAAGTTACGAGCAGTACTTC.

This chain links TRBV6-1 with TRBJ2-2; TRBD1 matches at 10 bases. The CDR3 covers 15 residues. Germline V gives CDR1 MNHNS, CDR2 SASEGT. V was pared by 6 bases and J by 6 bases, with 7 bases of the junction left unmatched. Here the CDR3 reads CASRPGTGDPGELFF. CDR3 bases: TGTGCCAGCAGGCCTGGGACAGGGGATCCCGGGGAGCTGTTTTTT.

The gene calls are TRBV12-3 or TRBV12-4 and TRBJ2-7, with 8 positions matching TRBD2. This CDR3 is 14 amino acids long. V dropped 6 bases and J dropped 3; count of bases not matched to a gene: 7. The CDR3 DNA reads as TGTGCCAGCAGATTTAGCGGGACCCACTACGAGCAGTACTTC. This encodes CASRFSGTHYEQYF.

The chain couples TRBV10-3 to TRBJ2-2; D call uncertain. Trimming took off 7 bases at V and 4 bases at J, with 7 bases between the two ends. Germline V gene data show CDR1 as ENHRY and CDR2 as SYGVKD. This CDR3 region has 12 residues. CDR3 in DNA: TGTGCCATCATTGTCACCACCGGGGAGCTGTTTTTT. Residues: CAIIVTTGELFF.

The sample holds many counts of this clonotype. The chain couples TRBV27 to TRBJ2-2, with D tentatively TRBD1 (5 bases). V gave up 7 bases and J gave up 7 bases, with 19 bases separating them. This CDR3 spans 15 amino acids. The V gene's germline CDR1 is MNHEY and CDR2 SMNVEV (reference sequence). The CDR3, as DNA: TGTGCCAGCACCCTCATGGCAGGGATGGGCGGGGAGCTGTTTTTT. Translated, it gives CASTLMAGMGGELFF.

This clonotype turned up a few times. The CDR3 spells CASSSVAGGSSYNEQFF. The CDR3 coding sequence is TGTGCCAGCAGTAGTGTAGCGGGGGGGAGCTCCTACAATGAGCAGTTCTTC. V is TRBV28 and J is TRBJ2-1, with 11 bases that match TRBD2. This CDR3 spans 17 amino acids. The germline V gene has CDR1 MDHEN and CDR2 SYDVKM. The V and J ends lost 5 bases and 0 bases, in that order; junction bases with no gene match: 6.

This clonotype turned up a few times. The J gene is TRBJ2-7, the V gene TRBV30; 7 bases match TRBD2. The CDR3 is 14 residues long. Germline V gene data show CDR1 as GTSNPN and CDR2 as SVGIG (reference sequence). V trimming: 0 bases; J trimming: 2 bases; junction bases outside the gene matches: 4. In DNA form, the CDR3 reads TGTGCCTGGAGTGTGAGTGGGGGGGCCTACGAGCAGTACTTC. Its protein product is CAWSVSGGAYEQYF. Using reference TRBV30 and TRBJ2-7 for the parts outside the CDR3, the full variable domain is SQTIHQWPATLVQPVGSPLSLECTVEGTSNPNLYWYRQAAGRGLQLLFYSVGIGQISSEVPQNLSASRPQDRQFILSSKKLLLSDSGFYLCAWSVSGGAYEQYFGPGTRLTVT.

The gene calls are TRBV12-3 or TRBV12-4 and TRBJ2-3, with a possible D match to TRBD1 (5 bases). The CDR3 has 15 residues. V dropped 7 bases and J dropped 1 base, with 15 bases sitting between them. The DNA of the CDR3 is TGTGCCAGCACCCCGGACATCTCTGGCACAGATACGCAGTATTTT. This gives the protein CASTPDISGTDTQYF.

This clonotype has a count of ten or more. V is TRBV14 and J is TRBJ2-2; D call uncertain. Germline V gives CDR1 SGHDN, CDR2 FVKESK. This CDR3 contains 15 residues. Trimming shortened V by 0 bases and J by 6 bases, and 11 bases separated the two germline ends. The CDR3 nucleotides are TGTGCCAGCAGCCAAGATCCTTCGGGTCCCGGGGAGCTGTTTTTT. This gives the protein CASSQDPSGPGELFF.

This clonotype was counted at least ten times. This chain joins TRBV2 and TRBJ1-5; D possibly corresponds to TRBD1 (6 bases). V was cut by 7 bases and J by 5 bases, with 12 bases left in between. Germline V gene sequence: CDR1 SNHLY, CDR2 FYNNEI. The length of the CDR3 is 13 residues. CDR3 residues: CASISDRDQPQHF. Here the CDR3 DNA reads TGTGCCAGCATTTCGGACAGAGATCAGCCCCAGCATTTT.

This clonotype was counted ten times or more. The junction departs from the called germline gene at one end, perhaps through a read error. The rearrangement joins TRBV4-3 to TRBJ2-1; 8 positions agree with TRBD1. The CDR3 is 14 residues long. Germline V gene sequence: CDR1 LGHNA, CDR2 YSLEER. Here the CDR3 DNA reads TGTGCCAGCAGTCAAGGGACAGGATACAATGAGCAGTTCTTC. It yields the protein CASSQGTGYNEQFF.

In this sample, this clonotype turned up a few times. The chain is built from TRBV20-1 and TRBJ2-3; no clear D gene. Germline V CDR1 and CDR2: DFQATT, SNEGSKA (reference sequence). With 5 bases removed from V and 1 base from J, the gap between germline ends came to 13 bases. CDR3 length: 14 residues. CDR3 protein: CSALLSAGTDTQYF. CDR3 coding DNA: TGCAGTGCTTTACTATCGGCGGGCACAGATACGCAGTATTTT.

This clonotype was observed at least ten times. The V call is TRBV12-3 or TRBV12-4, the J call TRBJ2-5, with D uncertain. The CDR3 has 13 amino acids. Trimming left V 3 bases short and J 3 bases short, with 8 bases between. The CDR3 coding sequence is TGTGCCAGCAGTTTTGTCAGAAAAGAGACCCAGTACTTC. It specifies CASSFVRKETQYF.

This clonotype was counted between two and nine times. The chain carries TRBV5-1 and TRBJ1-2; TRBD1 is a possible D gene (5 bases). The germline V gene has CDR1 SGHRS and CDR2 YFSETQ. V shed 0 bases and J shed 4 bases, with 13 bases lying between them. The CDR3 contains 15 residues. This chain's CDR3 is CASSLGREGFYGYTF. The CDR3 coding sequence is TGCGCCAGCAGCTTGGGCAGGGAGGGATTCTATGGCTACACCTTC.

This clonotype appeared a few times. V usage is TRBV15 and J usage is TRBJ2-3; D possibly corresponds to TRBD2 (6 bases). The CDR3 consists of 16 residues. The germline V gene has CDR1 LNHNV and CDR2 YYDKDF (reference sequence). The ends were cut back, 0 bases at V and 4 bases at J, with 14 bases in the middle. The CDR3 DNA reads TGTGCCACCAGCAGAGATGGCGGGGCCTCCTCAGATACGCAGTATTTT. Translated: CATSRDGGASSDTQYF.

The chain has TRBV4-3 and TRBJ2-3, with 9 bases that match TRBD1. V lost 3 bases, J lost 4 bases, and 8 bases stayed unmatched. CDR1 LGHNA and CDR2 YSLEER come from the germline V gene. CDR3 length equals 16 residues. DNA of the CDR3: TGCGCCAGCAGCCAGGGGGGACAGGGTTCATCAGATACGCAGTATTTT. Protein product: CASSQGGQGSSDTQYF.

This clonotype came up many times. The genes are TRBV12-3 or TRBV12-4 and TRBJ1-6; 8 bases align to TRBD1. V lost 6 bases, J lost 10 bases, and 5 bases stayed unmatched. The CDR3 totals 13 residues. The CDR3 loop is CASSGQGGSPLHF. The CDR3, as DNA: TGTGCCAGCAGCGGACAGGGTGGCTCACCCCTCCACTTT.

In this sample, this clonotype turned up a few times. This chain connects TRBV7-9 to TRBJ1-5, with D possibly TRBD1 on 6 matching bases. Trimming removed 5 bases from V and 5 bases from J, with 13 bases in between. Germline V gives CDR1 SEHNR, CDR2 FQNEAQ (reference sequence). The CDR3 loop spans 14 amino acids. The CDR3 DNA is TGTGCCAGCAGCACGACAGGAGCCCATCAGCCCCAGCATTTT. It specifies CASSTTGAHQPQHF.

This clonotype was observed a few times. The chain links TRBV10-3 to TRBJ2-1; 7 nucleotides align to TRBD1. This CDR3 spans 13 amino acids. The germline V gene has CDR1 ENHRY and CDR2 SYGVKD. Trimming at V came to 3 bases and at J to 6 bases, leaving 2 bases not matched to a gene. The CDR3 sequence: CAISDSGGNEQFF. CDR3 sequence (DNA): TGTGCCATCAGTGATTCAGGGGGCAATGAGCAGTTCTTC.

The CDR3 DNA reads TGTGCCAGCAGCCGGGGACTGGAGGGGTACGAGCAGTACTTC. Translated, it gives CASSRGLEGYEQYF. The chain carries TRBV4-2 and TRBJ2-7; D is perhaps TRBD2 (6 bases). The length of the CDR3 is 14 residues. Germline-derived CDR1 and CDR2 are LGHNA and YNFKEQ. Trimming removed 4 bases from V and 4 bases from J, with 14 bases in between.